A single sample is the source of the 19 T cell receptor beta chains below, sequenced in a study of blood T cell repertoires in COVID-19. Assay: immunoSEQ multiplex PCR; the TCRdb copy retains only in-frame clones and omits some. The sample consists of around 86,000 clones, roughly 84% of them appearing once. Sequences were obtained from peripheral blood. Receptors originate from a human donor in a cohort sampled during active COVID-19.

This clone was observed a single time. The chain couples TRBV2 to TRBJ1-2; D may be TRBD1 (5 bases). The CDR3 consists of 15 residues. Germline loops: CDR1 SNHLY, CDR2 FYNNEI. V dropped 7 bases and J dropped 7 bases, with 22 bases sitting between them. CDR3 DNA sequence: TGTGCCAGCACCCCTCTTAGGGGTGTTGAGAGTGGCTACACCTTC. It encodes CASTPLRGVESGYTF.

J is TRBJ1-6 and V is TRBV23-1, with TRBD1 matching 8 bases. TRBV23-1 is labeled an ORF, and its function is uncertain. CDR3 size: 15 residues. The ends lost 3 bases at V and 6 bases at J; junction bases unmatched: 4. The CDR3 loop is CASSHRTGINSPLHF. CDR3 DNA: TGCGCCAGCAGTCACCGGACAGGGATTAATTCACCCCTCCACTTT.

This chain connects TRBV5-1 to TRBJ1-4, with D possibly TRBD1 on 5 matching bases. Trimming took 0 bases from V and 1 from J, leaving 7 bases between them. The CDR3 has 15 residues. The germline V gene encodes CDR1 SGHRS and CDR2 YFSETQ. The CDR3 sequence: CASSLVQGTNEKLFF. The CDR3 region has the DNA TGCGCCAGCAGCTTGGTTCAGGGAACTAATGAAAAACTGTTTTTT.

This chain joins TRBV2 and TRBJ2-3; 7 bases align to TRBD2. Unmatched junction bases numbered 3, after V lost 6 bases and J lost 0 bases. Per germline, CDR1 SNHLY and CDR2 FYNNEI. This CDR3 spans 14 amino acids. The CDR3 region has the DNA TGTGCCAGCAGCGGACTAGTGAGCACAGATACGCAGTATTTT. The encoded protein is CASSGLVSTDTQYF.

The chain uses TRBV5-1 and TRBJ1-2, with 9 bases that match TRBD1. Germline V lookup: CDR1 SGHRS, CDR2 YFSETQ. V trimming: 0 bases; J trimming: 8 bases; junction bases outside the gene matches: 5. This CDR3 contains 14 residues. The CDR3 loop is CASSLGTGAAGYTF. The CDR3 DNA reads TGCGCCAGCAGCTTGGGGACAGGGGCTGCCGGCTACACCTTC.

This chain uses TRBV5-1 with TRBJ2-5, with 8 nucleotides matching TRBD1. CDR3 size: 13 residues. The V gene's germline CDR1 is SGHRS and CDR2 YFSETQ. V lost 2 bases and J lost 5; bases outside the gene matches: 2. CDR3 residues: CASSFPGGETQYF. The CDR3 DNA follows: TGCGCCAGCAGCTTCCCAGGGGGCGAGACCCAGTACTTC.

This chain uses TRBV29-1 with TRBJ2-2; 9 bases match TRBD1. The length of the CDR3 is 14 residues. Germline CDR1 and CDR2: SQVTM and ANQGSEA. V gave up 6 bases and J gave up 7 bases; unmatched junction bases: 9. CDR3 nucleotides: TGCAGCGTCGTATGGGACAGGGATAGCGGGGAGCTGTTTTTT. Translated, it gives CSVVWDRDSGELFF.

The chain couples TRBV5-1 to TRBJ2-1, with 7 bases matching TRBD1. V was clipped by 4 bases and J by 1 base; unmatched bases: 14. CDR3 size: 18 residues. Germline lookup yields CDR1 SGHRS and CDR2 YFSETQ. CDR3 coding DNA: TGCGCCAGCAGCCAAGGAACCAAGGGGGCCCGATCCTACAATGAGCAGTTCTTC. Its protein product is CASSQGTKGARSYNEQFF.

The V call is TRBV4-1, the J call TRBJ1-5, with 8 bases fitting TRBD1. There are 14 residues in the CDR3. CDR1 and CDR2 (germline): MGHRA, YSYEKL. V gave up 5 bases and J gave up 1 base; unmatched junction bases: 1. The CDR3, as DNA: TGCGCCAGCAGCAACAGGGGGAGCAATCAGCCCCAGCATTTT. Translated, it gives CASSNRGSNQPQHF.

The chain couples TRBV10-3 to TRBJ2-1, with TRBD2 matching over 8 bases. The V gene end was trimmed by 4 bases and the J gene end by 7 bases; junction bases not matched to a gene: 12. The germline V gene encodes CDR1 ENHRY and CDR2 SYGVKD. CDR3 length: 16 amino acids. CDR3 in amino acids: CAISAGEGLGGNEQFF. In nucleotides, the CDR3 is TGTGCCATCAGTGCCGGGGAGGGACTAGGGGGGAATGAGCAGTTCTTC.

The chain couples TRBV7-2 to TRBJ2-1; 11 bases are shared with TRBD2. This CDR3 is 12 amino acids long. Germline V gives CDR1 SGHTA, CDR2 FQGNSA. The junction had 4 bases not matched to a gene; V was cut back by 4 bases and J by 14 bases. The CDR3 here is CASSYSGRGEFF. The CDR3 region has the DNA TGTGCCAGCAGCTATAGCGGGAGGGGTGAGTTCTTC.

V gene TRBV6-1 combines with J gene TRBJ2-7; TRBD2 is a possible D gene (6 bases). Trimming left V 2 bases short and J 5 bases short, with 16 bases between. Germline V lookup: CDR1 MNHNS, CDR2 SASEGT. The CDR3 sequence is 15 residues long. The CDR3 nucleotides read TGTGCCAGCAGTGAAATACCGGGAGCTCTGAACGAGCAGTACTTC. Amino acids: CASSEIPGALNEQYF.

V gene TRBV19 combines with J gene TRBJ1-2, with TRBD1 identical over 7 bases. CDR1 is LNHDA, CDR2 SQIVND, per germline (reference sequence). With 4 bases clipped from V and 0 bases from J, the junction kept 5 bases outside the gene matches. CDR3 length: 15 residues. The CDR3 nucleotides read TGTGCCAGTAGTAGAGGGGGCTCAGCTAACTATGGCTACACCTTC. This codes for CASSRGGSANYGYTF.

This CDR3 is CASSPHLGRGETQYF. DNA of the CDR3: TGTGCCAGCAGTCCACATCTGGGCAGGGGAGAGACCCAGTACTTC. V and J are TRBV28 and TRBJ2-5; TRBD1 might be the D (6 bases). The CDR3 contains 15 residues. Per germline, CDR1 MDHEN and CDR2 SYDVKM. Trimming removed 5 bases from V and 4 bases from J, with 17 bases in between. Together with reference TRBV28 and TRBJ2-5, the CDR3 gives the full variable domain: DVKVTQSSRYLVKRTGEKVFLECVQDMDHENMFWYRQDPGLGLRLIYFSYDVKMKEKGDIPEGYSVSREKKERFSLILESASTNQTSMYLCASSPHLGRGETQYFGPGTRLLVL.

The V and J genes are TRBV4-1 and TRBJ1-5, with TRBD1 as a possible D gene (6 bases). This CDR3 has 16 amino acids. The germline V and J ends were trimmed by 3 bases and 8 bases, with 20 bases remaining between them. Germline V gene data show CDR1 as MGHRA and CDR2 as YSYEKL. CDR3 region: CASSQGDNRRGEPQHF. For the CDR3, the DNA is TGCGCCAGCAGCCAGGGGGACAACCGCCGAGGAGAGCCCCAGCATTTT.

The chain is built from TRBV9 and TRBJ2-7, with 7 nucleotides matching TRBD1. Germline V gene sequence: CDR1 SGDLS, CDR2 YYNGEE. J was trimmed by 4 bases and V by 0 bases; bases with no gene match: 7. The CDR3 is 15 amino acids. The CDR3 DNA follows: TGTGCCAGCAGCGTAGGACAGGGTGTCGAGTACGAGCAGTACTTC. Translation: CASSVGQGVEYEQYF.

The chain couples TRBV15 to TRBJ2-1; tentative D call: TRBD2 (6 bases). Germline V gene data show CDR1 as LNHNV and CDR2 as YYDKDF (reference sequence). CDR3 length: 16 residues. The V gene lost 0 bases and the J gene lost 0 bases, with 9 bases spanning the gap. The CDR3 DNA reads TGTGCCACCAGCAGAGATGGAGGGAGCTCCTACAATGAGCAGTTCTTC. This sequence encodes CATSRDGGSSYNEQFF.

The chain uses TRBV5-1 and TRBJ1-4; D is ambiguous. The length of the CDR3 is 15 residues. V gave up 4 bases and J gave up 3 bases, with 13 bases separating them. CDR1 and CDR2 from the germline V gene are SGHRS and YFSETQ. Here the CDR3 DNA reads TGCGCCAGCAGCCGACCAGATACAGCTAATGAAAAACTGTTTTTT. It yields the protein CASSRPDTANEKLFF.

The chain recombines TRBV6-5 with TRBJ2-7, with 8 nucleotides matching TRBD1. This CDR3 has 14 residues. CDR1 is MNHEY, CDR2 SVGAGI, per germline. V dropped 7 bases and J dropped 6; count of bases not matched to a gene: 11. The CDR3 here is CASTRGQGSGEQYF. CDR3 DNA sequence: TGTGCCAGCACCCGCGGACAGGGATCGGGCGAGCAGTACTTC.